This T cell receptor beta chain was recorded in a study of T cells in localized non-small cell lung cancer. The CDR3 covers 15 residues. Per germline, CDR1 KGHSH and CDR2 LQKENI. Trimming cost V 0 bases and J 2 bases; bases outside gene matches: 3. Whole-study results and caveats: When the top 100 tumor clones were examined, a median approximately 59 of them also appeared in the adjacent lung, which was paired and uninvolved. It was uninvolved adjacent lung that showed the highest T cell clonality, exceeding tumor. Elevated circulating T cell density in blood was associated with longer overall survival.

This table comes from immunoSEQ multiplex PCR, and its TCRdb copy is limited to in-frame clones, with some not included. The sample shows 45,000 to 55,000 clones, 77% of them seen only once. This clone was seen a single time. The antigen is not known. The sequence came from a man aged 40 to 75 with stage I squamous cell lung carcinoma. The gene calls are TRBV18 and TRBJ2-7; 8 bases map to TRBD1. The sample consisted of peripheral blood, taken before any cancer treatment. The CDR3 region has the DNA TGTGCCAGCTCACCACCGGGACAGGTCGCCTACGAGCAGTACTTC. Protein sequence: CASSPPGQVAYEQYF. Filled out from reference TRBV18 and TRBJ2-7, the complete variable domain reads NAGVMQNPRHLVRRRGQEARLRCSPMKGHSHVYWYRQLPEEGLKFMVYLQKENIIDESGMPKERFSAEFPKEGPSILRIQQVVRGDSAAYFCASSPPGQVAYEQYFGPGTRLTVT.